These T cell receptor beta chains were read from a single sample in a study of a mutant IDH1 vaccine in newly diagnosed glioma. Using immunoSEQ multiplex PCR, the repertoire was profiled, and TCRdb retains in-frame clones only, with some absent. The table lists tens of thousands of clones, about 82% of them singletons, with roughly 2% in the top ten. These TCRs' antigens remain unknown. The sample consisted of PBMCs, taken from a glioma patient whose treatment included an IDH1 peptide vaccine. Receptors were obtained from a man aged 30 to 39 with glioma. Some clones in this sample may be carry-over from other donors' samples. Each CDR3 is given with its conserved first and last residue. The D gene is left open where the match is weak. Some rows mark clone size as missing; the rest say once, few, many or name a class of expanded clone.

v_gene	j_gene	d_gene	abundance	CDR3aa	CDR3nt
TRBV10-3	TRBJ2-2	TRBD1	.	CAISAWGTGASGELFF	TGTGCCATCAGTGCTTGGGGGACAGGGGCGTCCGGGGAGCTGTTTTTT
TRBV30	TRBJ1-2	.	few	CAWEQGYYGYTF	TGTGCCTGGGAACAGGGCTACTATGGCTACACCTTC
TRBV6-5	TRBJ2-7	TRBD1	once	CASSPGGSYEQYF	TGTGCCAGCAGCCCAGGGGGTTCCTACGAGCAGTACTTC
TRBV30	TRBJ2-1	.	.	CAWSGPGGPYNEQFF	TGTGCCTGGAGTGGGCCAGGAGGCCCCTACAATGAGCAGTTCTTC
TRBV7-3	TRBJ2-2	TRBD2	.	CASSLTGLAGNTGELFF	TGTGCCAGCAGCTTAACGGGACTAGCGGGTAACACCGGGGAGCTGTTTTTT
TRBV7-9	TRBJ2-7	.	.	CASSLVGTEQYF	TGTGCCAGCAGCTTAGTTGGTACCGAGCAGTACTTC
TRBV2	TRBJ1-5	.	.	CASSVWGANSNQPQHF	TGTGCCAGCAGTGTGTGGGGGGCTAATAGCAATCAGCCCCAGCATTTT
TRBV7-3	TRBJ1-1	.	few	CASSLITRREAFF	TGTGCCAGCAGCTTAATCACGCGGCGTGAAGCTTTCTTT
TRBV6-4	TRBJ2-3	TRBD2	.	CASSAGGGTDTQYF	TGTGCCAGCAGTGCGGGGGGTGGCACAGATACGCAGTATTTT
TRBV9	TRBJ1-1	.	.	CASSVRRALLMNTEAFF	TGTGCCAGCAGCGTCCGGAGAGCTTTACTTATGAACACTGAAGCTTTCTTT
TRBV27	TRBJ2-2	.	many	CASSSAYTGELFF	TGTGCCAGCAGTTCCGCCTACACCGGGGAGCTGTTTTTT
TRBV6-1	TRBJ2-2	.	once	CASSEYQVGELFF	TGTGCCAGCAGTGAATACCAAGTCGGGGAGCTGTTTTTT
TRBV2	TRBJ2-1	TRBD2	.	CASSSRLAGYNEQFF	TGTGCCAGCAGTTCCCGACTAGCGGGTTACAATGAGCAGTTCTTC
TRBV2	TRBJ2-2	.	.	CASSERSQNTGELFF	TGTGCCAGCAGTGAAAGATCACAGAACACCGGGGAGCTGTTTTTT
TRBV28	TRBJ1-1	.	once	CASGGDTEAFF	TGTGCCAGTGGAGGAGACACTGAAGCTTTCTTT
TRBV19	TRBJ2-2	.	.	CASSLGRREMNTGELFF	TGTGCCAGTAGTTTGGGGCGGCGGGAAATGAACACCGGGGAGCTGTTTTTT